This is a list of T cell receptor beta chains from one sample in a study of CD8 T cells in Susac syndrome. MiXCR, applied by TCRdb to the immunoSEQ multiplex PCR reads, yields one record per CDR3 protein. The repertoire consists of 150,000 or so distinct CDR3 sequences, with 85% to 95% occurring once and the leading ten covering 0.16%. Sequencing was performed on CD4+ T cells from PBMCs. Receptors were obtained from a human donor with Susac syndrome. Both conserved end residues are part of each CDR3. The order of the fields is D gene, V gene, J gene, clone size, CDR3 protein, CDR3 DNA. D genes are given only for firm matches. Not all rows give a size; the values are once, few, many and, for expanded clones, a class.

.	TRBV20-1	TRBJ1-5	.	CSAKHGSNQPQHF	TGCAGTGCTAAACACGGTAGCAATCAGCCCCAGCATTTT
.	TRBV6-5	TRBJ1-1	once	CASSYSPELEAFF	TGTGCCAGCAGTTACTCCCCCGAATTGGAAGCTTTCTTT
.	TRBV7-2	TRBJ2-5	.	CASSLPETQYF	TGTGCCAGCAGCTTACCGGAGACCCAGTACTTC
TRBD2	TRBV29-1	TRBJ2-5	.	CSVEAGTSNGGTQYF	TGCAGCGTTGAAGCCGGGACTAGCAACGGGGGGACCCAGTACTTC
.	TRBV7-2	TRBJ2-2	.	CADTGGGELFF	TGTGCCGACACAGGAGGCGGGGAGCTGTTTTTT
.	TRBV11-2	TRBJ2-7	.	CASSSPRRLAPWEQYF	TGTGCCAGCAGCTCCCCTCGGAGGTTAGCTCCTTGGGAGCAGTACTTC
TRBD1	TRBV5-4	TRBJ1-5	.	CASSKGTDSNQPQHF	TGTGCCAGCAGCAAAGGGACAGATAGCAATCAGCCCCAGCATTTT
.	TRBV20-1	TRBJ2-3	.	CSAGRTDTQYF	TGCAGTGCGGGGCGCACAGATACGCAGTATTTT
.	TRBV7-2	TRBJ2-3	once	CASSFSPGTDTQYF	TGTGCCAGCAGCTTTAGCCCCGGCACAGATACGCAGTATTTT
.	TRBV7-2	TRBJ2-3	.	CASRASDTQYF	TGTGCCAGCAGGGCTTCCGATACGCAGTATTTT
.	TRBV29-1	TRBJ2-3	.	CSVEPGPGSDTQYF	TGCAGCGTTGAACCGGGACCGGGATCAGATACGCAGTATTTT
TRBD1	TRBV18	TRBJ2-2	few	CASSTRQGTGELFF	TGTGCCAGCTCGACCCGACAGGGGACCGGGGAGCTGTTTTTT
.	TRBV20-1	TRBJ1-6	once	CSAPSQGGNSPLHF	TGCAGTGCTCCAAGCCAAGGGGGTAATTCACCCCTCCACTTT
.	TRBV3-1	TRBJ2-3	.	CASSQRVSTDTQYF	TGTGCCAGCAGCCAAAGAGTCAGCACAGATACGCAGTATTTT
.	TRBV9	TRBJ2-7	.	CASSVASSSYEQYF	TGTGCCAGCAGCGTAGCCTCGAGCTCCTACGAGCAGTACTTC
.	TRBV19	TRBJ2-3	.	CASSESDTQYF	TGTGCCAGTAGTGAGTCAGATACGCAGTATTTT
.	TRBV12-3/TRBV12-4	TRBJ2-7	.	CASRGTPYEQYF	TGTGCCAGCAGAGGGACACCTTACGAGCAGTACTTC
.	TRBV4-1	TRBJ2-7	.	CASSQVSDWRSYEQYF	TGCGCCAGCAGCCAAGTTTCGGACTGGCGCTCCTACGAGCAGTACTTC
.	TRBV3-1	TRBJ1-2	.	CASSRNGGGYTF	TGTGCCAGCAGCCGAAATGGGGGGGGCTACACCTTC
.	TRBV20-1	TRBJ2-3	.	CSVFGGTDTQYF	TGCAGTGTTTTCGGGGGCACAGATACGCAGTATTTT
TRBD2	TRBV20-1	TRBJ2-1	.	CSATSGGNEQFF	TGCAGTGCTACGTCCGGGGGGAATGAGCAGTTCTTC
.	TRBV28	TRBJ1-5	.	CASSPLRFGAYSNQPQHF	TGTGCCAGCAGTCCTCTCAGATTTGGGGCGTATAGCAATCAGCCCCAGCATTTT
.	TRBV5-4	TRBJ1-1	.	CASSPRRDSVEAFF	TGTGCCAGCAGCCCCCGCCGGGACTCAGTCGAAGCTTTCTTT
TRBD1	TRBV2	TRBJ1-5	.	CASRPGQGASQPQHF	TGTGCCAGCAGACCGGGACAGGGGGCTAGTCAGCCCCAGCATTTT
.	TRBV7-3	TRBJ1-2	.	CASSPGGADSLIEGYTF	TGTGCCAGCAGCCCAGGAGGGGCGGACAGCCTTATAGAAGGCTACACCTTC